This T cell receptor (beta chain) came from a study of T-cell memory formation after mild COVID-19. Study-level points and caveats: Day 15 to 85 contracting clones showed balanced CD4/CD8; day 15 to 37 expanders favored CD4+.

CDR1 and CDR2 from the germline V gene are SGHAT and FQNNGV. The V and J ends lost 2 bases and 4 bases respectively, with 12 bases between them. This CDR3 comprises 15 residues. This clonotype occurred a few times. Its antigen is not known. TCRdb independently ran MiXCR on the 5' RACE reads; one entry per CDR3 protein. This repertoire shows about 100,000 distinct CDR3 sequences, 13% to 15% found once; its top ten account for around 43%. This sequence joins TRBV11-2 and TRBJ2-1; D ambiguous. This TCR was recovered from a man between 18 and 29 years old who had mild COVID-19 (a few samples of this study predate the infection). Cell type and time point are not known. Material for sequencing was PBMCs or a T cell subset sorted from them (not recorded which). This chain's CDR3 is CASSLIASPYNEQFF. CDR3 in DNA: TGTGCCAGCAGCTTAATTGCGTCTCCTTACAATGAGCAGTTCTTC.